What follows describes a single T cell receptor beta chain. In the authors' methods: The assay estimated nucleated cells by amplifying reference gene primers. The method was immunoSEQ multiplex PCR; TCRdb's version includes in-frame clones alone and lacks a portion of them. V and J calls and clone size follow that table, whereas D and trimming were derived from the DNA. The sample holds roughly 260,000 clones, about four fifths seen once. The sample originates from a study of blood T cell repertoires in COVID-19. Across the study: COVID-19 samples, acute and convalescent, were from the United States, Italy and Spain.

The germline V gene has CDR1 MNHEY and CDR2 SVGEGT. This CDR3 is built from 16 residues. Trimming cost V 1 base and J 5 bases, with 14 bases left between them. V gene TRBV6-2 or TRBV6-3 combines with J gene TRBJ1-4; a possible D gene is TRBD1 (6 bases). Sequenced sample: PBMCs or T cells enriched from blood (not recorded which). The TCR originated in a woman aged 40 to 49 who had been exposed to COVID-19. CDR3 DNA: TGTGCCAGCAGTTACTTTACAGGGTCACGGAATGAAAAACTGTTTTTT. This translates into CASSYFTGSRNEKLFF.